A selection of T cell receptor beta chains follows, all from one sample in a study of shared clonotypes between healthy human individuals. The repertoire was sequenced with immunoSEQ multiplex PCR; TCRdb's copy has only in-frame clones and lacks some. This sample yields 760,000 or so clones, of which about 96% are seen a single time; less than 0.25% belongs to the top ten. Material: naive CD8+ T cells sorted from blood. The receptors were gathered from a man aged 30-40 years in good health. The CDR3 runs from the conserved cysteine through the conserved F or W. Fields, in order: V gene, CDR3 length, clone size, D gene, J gene, CDR3 protein, CDR3 DNA. The D gene is left open where the match is weak. Not every row has a clone size; where given, it reads once, few, many or a size class.

>TRBV15|12|NA|TRBD2|TRBJ2-7
CATSLGGIEQYF
TGTGCCACCAGCCTCGGGGGGATCGAGCAGTACTTC
>TRBV25-1|11|NA|NA|TRBJ2-1
CASGTLNEQFF
TGTGCCAGCGGAACCCTGAATGAGCAGTTCTTC
>TRBV9|14|NA|NA|TRBJ1-1
CASSFEGMNTEAFF
TGTGCCAGCAGCTTCGAGGGGATGAACACTGAAGCTTTCTTT
>TRBV4-1|15|NA|NA|TRBJ1-5
CASSQGLLGEGPQHF
TGCGCCAGCAGCCAAGGCCTCCTCGGGGAGGGGCCCCAGCATTTT
>TRBV19|14|NA|TRBD1|TRBJ2-7
CASSSRDRGYEQYF
TGTGCCAGTAGTAGCCGGGACAGAGGCTACGAGCAGTACTTC
>TRBV4-1|12|NA|NA|TRBJ2-7
CASSLGASEQYF
TGCGCCAGCAGCCTTGGGGCCAGTGAGCAGTACTTC
>TRBV7-9|13|NA|NA|TRBJ1-2
CASSQDSNYGYTF
TGTGCCAGCAGCCAGGACAGTAACTATGGCTACACCTTC
>TRBV11-2|16|NA|NA|TRBJ2-3
CASSLRGNPSTDTQYF
TGTGCCAGCAGCTTAAGGGGGAATCCGAGCACAGATACGCAGTATTTT
>TRBV7-3|12|NA|NA|TRBJ2-5
CASSLRAETQYF
TGTGCCAGCAGCTTAAGGGCAGAGACCCAGTACTTC
>TRBV27|17|NA|TRBD2|TRBJ2-2
CASTPLRTSGITGELFF
TGTGCCAGCACCCCTCTCCGGACTAGCGGGATCACCGGGGAGCTGTTTTTT
>TRBV11-1|13|NA|NA|TRBJ2-3
CASRGPSTDTQYF
TGTGCCAGCAGAGGACCGAGCACAGATACGCAGTATTTT
>TRBV2|15|NA|NA|TRBJ2-5
CASSAGQNLQETQYF
TGTGCCAGCAGTGCCGGACAGAACCTACAAGAGACCCAGTACTTC
>TRBV5-1|15|once|TRBD2|TRBJ2-1
CASSQLAGANNEQFF
TGCGCCAGCAGCCAACTAGCGGGAGCGAACAATGAGCAGTTCTTC
>TRBV28|15|NA|NA|TRBJ2-7
CASSFGPGTSYEQYF
TGTGCCAGCAGTTTTGGGCCGGGTACGAGCTACGAGCAGTACTTC
>TRBV10-1|13|NA|NA|TRBJ2-7
CASSAGSGYEQYF
TGCGCCAGCAGTGCCGGGAGTGGCTACGAGCAGTACTTC
>TRBV15|12|NA|NA|TRBJ1-1
CATSKLNTEAFF
TGTGCCACCAGCAAACTAAACACTGAAGCTTTCTTT
>TRBV2|14|NA|TRBD1|TRBJ2-7
CASRLQGAYNEQYF
TGTGCCAGCAGGCTACAGGGGGCGTACAACGAGCAGTACTTC
>TRBV29-1|11|NA|TRBD1|TRBJ2-1
CGQVEGNEQFF
TGCGGACAGGTCGAAGGCAATGAGCAGTTCTTC
>TRBV18|14|NA|NA|TRBJ2-1
CASSPPAEYNEQFF
TGTGCCAGCTCACCACCGGCTGAATATAATGAGCAGTTCTTC
>TRBV27|18|NA|TRBD2|TRBJ2-2
CASSLSYGDYTSPGELFF
TGTGCCAGCAGTTTAAGCTACGGGGACTACACGTCCCCCGGGGAGCTGTTTTTT
>TRBV7-2|14|NA|NA|TRBJ1-1
CASSLLGASTEAFF
TGTGCCAGCAGCTTACTGGGGGCGAGCACTGAAGCTTTCTTT
>TRBV14|13|NA|NA|TRBJ2-3
CASSFRASDTQYF
TGTGCCAGCAGCTTCCGAGCCTCAGATACGCAGTATTTT
>TRBV7-9|13|few|NA|TRBJ1-5
CASSPSGKQPQHF
TGTGCCAGCAGTCCCTCAGGGAAGCAGCCCCAGCATTTT
>TRBV19|13|NA|NA|TRBJ2-7
CASSIGQPYEQYF
TGTGCCAGTAGTATAGGCCAGCCCTACGAGCAGTACTTC
>TRBV7-9|15|NA|TRBD2|TRBJ2-7
CASSLAVAGVQEQYF
TGTGCCAGCAGCTTAGCGGTAGCGGGAGTACAAGAGCAGTACTTC
>TRBV2|12|once|TRBD1|TRBJ2-7
CASTGQYYEQYF
TGTGCCAGCACGGGACAGTATTACGAGCAGTACTTC
>TRBV4-1|22|NA|TRBD2|TRBJ2-2
CASSQEPLSWGLAGVVTGELFF
TGCGCCAGCAGCCAAGAGCCCCTCAGCTGGGGACTAGCGGGAGTTGTCACCGGGGAGCTGTTTTTT
>TRBV2|17|NA|TRBD2|TRBJ2-1
CASMRAASGSAGDEQFF
TGTGCCAGCATGCGGGCGGCTAGCGGGAGCGCCGGGGATGAGCAGTTCTTC
>TRBV9|14|NA|NA|TRBJ1-2
CASSAAQRDYGYTF
TGTGCCAGCAGCGCCGCTCAGAGGGACTATGGCTACACCTTC
>TRBV27|12|NA|NA|TRBJ2-1
CASSFTENEQFF
TGTGCCAGCAGTTTTACGGAGAATGAGCAGTTCTTC
>TRBV18|16|NA|TRBD1|TRBJ2-5
CATSSGPGTGPPAQYF
TGTGCCACCAGCTCGGGCCCCGGGACAGGGCCCCCAGCCCAGTACTTC
>TRBV14|16|NA|NA|TRBJ1-1
CASSQVHHVGNTEAFF
TGTGCCAGCAGCCAAGTTCACCATGTCGGGAACACTGAAGCTTTCTTT
>TRBV29-1|15|NA|TRBD1|TRBJ1-1
CSVTLPGTGGTEAFF
TGCAGCGTAACCCTTCCCGGGACAGGGGGGACTGAAGCTTTCTTT
>TRBV4-1|15|NA|NA|TRBJ2-7
CASSQEYGGSYEQYF
TGCGCCAGCAGCCAAGAATACGGAGGCTCCTACGAGCAGTACTTC
>TRBV27|16|NA|NA|TRBJ1-5
CASSLGSGGGNQPQHF
TGTGCCAGCAGTTTAGGTAGTGGGGGAGGCAATCAGCCCCAGCATTTT
>TRBV27|17|NA|NA|TRBJ2-1
CASSLWSNRVTSDEQFF
TGTGCCAGCAGTTTATGGAGTAACAGGGTGACCTCCGATGAGCAGTTCTTC
>TRBV15|14|NA|NA|TRBJ2-3
CATSPQYGTDTQYF
TGTGCCACCAGCCCACAATACGGCACAGATACGCAGTATTTT
>TRBV6-4|13|NA|NA|TRBJ2-1
CASSEGLYNEQFF
TGTGCCAGCAGTGAAGGACTGTACAATGAGCAGTTCTTC
>TRBV13|15|NA|TRBD1|TRBJ2-1
CASSSPGQPYNEQFF
TGTGCCAGCAGCTCACCGGGACAGCCCTACAATGAGCAGTTCTTC
>TRBV29-1|12|NA|NA|TRBJ1-1
CSVLWGNTEAFF
TGCAGCGTTTTATGGGGGAACACTGAAGCTTTCTTT
>TRBV14|15|NA|NA|TRBJ2-2
CASRSGPENTGELFF
TGTGCCAGCCGGTCCGGGCCCGAGAACACCGGGGAGCTGTTTTTT
>TRBV11-1|17|NA|TRBD2|TRBJ2-7
CASSSSGLAGALYEQYF
TGTGCCAGCAGCTCTAGCGGCCTAGCGGGAGCATTGTACGAGCAGTACTTC
>TRBV7-2|13|NA|NA|TRBJ1-5
CASTAGYGQPQHF
TGTGCCAGCACAGCAGGGTACGGGCAGCCCCAGCATTTT
>TRBV6-1|13|NA|NA|TRBJ2-2
CASWEVYTGELFF
TGTGCCAGCTGGGAGGTTTACACCGGGGAGCTGTTTTTT
>TRBV11-3|13|NA|NA|TRBJ2-2
CASSLGTTGELFF
TGTGCCAGCAGCTTGGGTACAACCGGGGAGCTGTTTTTT
>TRBV7-6|19|NA|TRBD2|TRBJ2-1
CASSLGLAGGLSSYNEQFF
TGTGCCAGCAGCCTTGGACTAGCGGGAGGGCTAAGCTCCTACAATGAGCAGTTCTTC
>TRBV5-5|17|NA|TRBD2|TRBJ2-5
CASRTKRTSAEQETQYF
TGTGCCAGCAGGACTAAAAGGACTAGCGCTGAACAAGAGACCCAGTACTTC
>TRBV5-1|15|NA|NA|TRBJ2-2
CASSLSRTDTGELFF
TGCGCCAGCAGCTTGAGCAGGACCGACACCGGGGAGCTGTTTTTT
>TRBV5-6|16|NA|TRBD2|TRBJ2-3
CASSHSGLAGTDTQYF
TGTGCCAGCAGCCATAGCGGACTAGCGGGCACAGATACGCAGTATTTT
>TRBV27|14|NA|NA|TRBJ2-7
CASNSDSLPYEQYF
TGTGCCAGCAATTCGGACAGTCTGCCCTACGAGCAGTACTTC
>TRBV4-3|17|NA|NA|TRBJ2-7
CASSQDNVAFTSYEQYF
TGCGCCAGCAGCCAAGATAATGTAGCCTTCACCTCCTACGAGCAGTACTTC
>TRBV29-1|15|NA|NA|TRBJ2-1
CSVHLADSSYNEQFF
TGCAGCGTTCACCTAGCTGACAGCTCCTACAATGAGCAGTTCTTC
>TRBV5-1|16|NA|NA|TRBJ2-7
CASSLTSDSIAYEQYF
TGCGCCAGCAGCTTGACCTCGGACAGCATAGCCTACGAGCAGTACTTC
>TRBV29-1|12|NA|TRBD2|TRBJ2-7
CSVVLAGGEQYF
TGCAGCGTTGTACTAGCGGGAGGCGAGCAGTACTTC
>TRBV27|17|NA|TRBD1|TRBJ2-3
CASSLGTGGLSTDTQYF
TGTGCCAGCAGTTTGGGGACAGGGGGCTTGAGCACAGATACGCAGTATTTT
>TRBV14|12|NA|NA|TRBJ2-1
CASSRTGNEQFF
TGTGCCAGCAGCCGCACGGGCAATGAGCAGTTCTTC
>TRBV9|17|NA|TRBD2|TRBJ2-2
CASSVAVTSGRPGELFF
TGTGCCAGCAGCGTAGCCGTGACTAGCGGGAGGCCCGGGGAGCTGTTTTTT
>TRBV27|13|NA|NA|TRBJ2-1
CASSLGRYNEQFF
TGTGCCAGCAGTTTAGGACGCTACAATGAGCAGTTCTTC
>TRBV6-1|20|NA|NA|TRBJ2-3
CASSEAFSTLLTPDWGTQYF
TGTGCCAGCAGTGAAGCCTTTAGTACCCTCCTAACCCCCGATTGGGGTACGCAGTATTTT
>TRBV7-6|14|NA|TRBD2|TRBJ2-7
CASSLAGVGREQYF
TGTGCCAGCAGCTTAGCGGGTGTCGGGAGGGAGCAGTACTTC